This TCR beta chain was observed in a study of blood T cell dynamics during melanoma immunotherapy. As for the study in general: Patients with metastatic melanoma got pembrolizumab or nivolumab-ipilimumab as first-line care.

Germline lookup yields CDR1 MDHEN and CDR2 SYDVKM. The CDR3 runs to 11 residues. The germline V and J ends were trimmed by 4 bases and 9 bases, with 7 bases remaining between them. Every bulk PBMC sample received the same 350 ng of DNA. Profiled with immunoSEQ multiplex PCR; TCRdb holds only in-frame clones, not every one. The profile shows about 17,000 clones, 83% of them singletons. Overall study findings and caveats: Whether repertoire-driving clones were melanoma-specific could not be determined.

About this clone itself: Its antigen is still unknown.

Noted time point: pre-treatment baseline. No patient had earlier systemic cancer treatment, concurrent immunosuppressants, or another active cancer. The receptor's source is a human donor with melanoma. The source material was blood, sampled from a patient treated with checkpoint blockade. The chain uses TRBV28 and TRBJ2-1; no clear D gene. The CDR3 nucleotides are TGTGCCAGCAGTTCGGACGGTGAGCAGTTCTTC. It translates to CASSSDGEQFF. Variable domain in full (rest from reference TRBV28 and TRBJ2-1): DVKVTQSSRYLVKRTGEKVFLECVQDMDHENMFWYRQDPGLGLRLIYFSYDVKMKEKGDIPEGYSVSREKKERFSLILESASTNQTSMYLCASSSDGEQFFGPGTRLTVL.